The 31 T cell receptor beta chains reported below all come from one sample, sequenced in a study of blood T cell repertoires in COVID-19. Repertoires were generated with immunoSEQ multiplex PCR, while TCRdb's copy carries only in-frame clones and drops some. This table holds about 62,000 clones, 75% to 90% found once. The sample taken for sequencing was peripheral blood. These receptors all stem from a woman aged 80 or over with acute or convalescent COVID-19.

The CDR3 loop is CASSGDRGLITGELFF. The CDR3 DNA reads TGTGCCAGCAGCGGGGACAGGGGGCTAATCACCGGGGAGCTGTTTTTT. The rearrangement joins TRBV9 to TRBJ2-2; 12 bases fit TRBD1. Germline V gene sequence: CDR1 SGDLS, CDR2 YYNGEE. The CDR3 sequence is 16 residues long. With V trimmed by 3 bases and J by 4 bases, 4 bases remained unmatched. The variable domain in full, completed from reference TRBV9 and TRBJ2-2, reads DSGVTQTPKHLITATGQRVTLRCSPRSGDLSVYWYQQSLDQGLQFLIQYYNGEERAKGNILERFSAQQFPDLHSELNLSSLELGDSALYFCASSGDRGLITGELFFGEGSRLTVL.

V gene TRBV7-2 combines with J gene TRBJ2-1; 7 bases are a match to TRBD2. Germline assignment: CDR1 SGHTA and CDR2 FQGNSA. The V segment lost 5 bases and the J segment 5 bases; nucleotides outside the gene matches: 6. The CDR3 extends over 14 amino acids. The CDR3 nucleotides are TGTGCCAGCAGCCCTCGGCTAGCGGACAATGAGCAGTTCTTC. The encoded protein is CASSPRLADNEQFF.

The J gene is TRBJ2-7, the V gene TRBV5-6, with unresolved D. The V end was cut by 3 bases, the J end by 6 bases, with 10 bases between. Germline lookup yields CDR1 SGHDT and CDR2 YYEEEE. The CDR3 covers 12 residues. CDR3 sequence reads: CASSWRSSEQYF. CDR3 coding DNA: TGTGCCAGCAGCTGGCGGTCTAGCGAGCAGTACTTC.

This clone appeared a few times. The chain combines TRBV19 with TRBJ2-7; a possible D gene is TRBD2 (6 bases). Germline assignment: CDR1 LNHDA and CDR2 SQIVND (reference sequence). Deletions cut 3 bases from V and 1 base from J, with 10 bases between. This CDR3 has 14 amino acids. The CDR3 loop reads CASSIGGNSYEQYF. CDR3 coding DNA: TGTGCCAGTAGTATTGGAGGGAATTCCTACGAGCAGTACTTC.

This clone was found a few times. The chain is built from TRBV3-1 (or the pseudogene TRBV3-2) and TRBJ2-1; TRBD1 aligns across 8 bases. Trimming removed 5 bases from V and 6 bases from J; junction bases left unmatched: 12. The germline V gene encodes CDR1 LGHDT and CDR2 YNNKEL (reference sequence). This CDR3 is 16 amino acids long. The CDR3 DNA reads as TGTGCCAGCAGCTTTCTCCGACAGGGGAACTCCAATGAGCAGTTCTTC. Its protein product is CASSFLRQGNSNEQFF.

This chain joins TRBV3-1 (or the pseudogene TRBV3-2) and TRBJ2-3; 8 nucleotides agree with TRBD2. CDR3 length equals 17 residues. With V trimmed by 4 bases and J by 0 bases, 9 bases remained unmatched. Germline lookup yields CDR1 LGHDT and CDR2 YNNKEL (reference sequence). In nucleotides, the CDR3 is TGTGCCAGCAGCCGAAGCGGGAGTGGGCTTAGCACAGATACGCAGTATTTT. Protein sequence: CASSRSGSGLSTDTQYF.

V and J are TRBV11-2 and TRBJ2-1; 7 positions match TRBD2. V lost 5 bases, J lost 10 bases, and 11 bases stayed unmatched. The CDR3 is 14 amino acids. Germline V gene lookup returns CDR1 SGHAT and CDR2 FQNNGV. CDR3 nucleotides: TGTGCCAGCAGCCCCGATTGGGGGGGTTGGGAGCAGTTCTTC. This codes for CASSPDWGGWEQFF.

J is TRBJ1-5 and V is TRBV4-2; a possible D gene is TRBD1 (6 bases). The CDR3 sequence is 16 residues long. CDR1 LGHNA and CDR2 YNFKEQ come from the germline V gene. V was cut by 0 bases and J by 2 bases, with 11 bases left in between. For the CDR3, the DNA is TGTGCCAGCAGCCAAGAACCACAGGGCGGCAATCAGCCCCAGCATTTT. It is translated as CASSQEPQGGNQPQHF.

The chain has TRBV5-1 and TRBJ1-4; D remains unclear. This CDR3 has 15 amino acids. Trimming stripped 0 bases from V and 3 bases from J, with 9 bases between. The V gene's germline CDR1 is SGHRS and CDR2 YFSETQ. The CDR3 DNA follows: TGCGCCAGCAGCTTGGCTAGGTTTTCTAATGAAAAACTGTTTTTT. It yields the protein CASSLARFSNEKLFF.

The V and J genes are TRBV13 and TRBJ2-7; 8 nucleotides align to TRBD2. V shed 0 bases and J 2 bases; nucleotides not matched to a gene: 3. The CDR3 loop spans 15 amino acids. CDR1 is PRHDT and CDR2 is FYEKMQ in the germline V gene (reference sequence). DNA for the CDR3: TGTGCCAGCAGCTTAGGGACGGGAGGGACCTACGAGCAGTACTTC. Protein sequence: CASSLGTGGTYEQYF. Filled out from reference TRBV13 and TRBJ2-7, the complete variable domain reads AAGVIQSPRHLIKEKRETATLKCYPIPRHDTVYWYQQGPGQDPQFLISFYEKMQSDKGSIPDRFSAQQFSDYHSELNMSSLELGDSALYFCASSLGTGGTYEQYFGPGTRLTVT.

This chain's CDR3 is CASSYSQGATEAFF. The CDR3 DNA is TGTGCCAGCAGTTACTCCCAGGGTGCCACTGAAGCTTTCTTT. This rearrangement joins TRBV6-5 to TRBJ1-1; a possible D gene is TRBD1 (5 bases). The CDR3 sequence is 14 residues long. V was trimmed by 0 bases and J by 4 bases, leaving 9 bases between them. CDR1 is MNHEY and CDR2 is SVGAGI in the germline V gene.

The chain couples TRBV18 to TRBJ2-7; maybe TRBD1 (6 bases). CDR1 and CDR2 (germline): KGHSH, LQKENI. V lost 3 bases to trimming and J lost 4 bases, with 16 bases between them. This CDR3 has 15 residues. The CDR3 sequence: CASSPYEAGVYEQYF. The CDR3 nucleotides are TGTGCCAGCTCACCCTACGAGGCAGGGGTATACGAGCAGTACTTC.

This sequence joins TRBV6-5 and TRBJ2-1, with 7 bases aligning to TRBD2. The germline CDR1 and CDR2 sequences are MNHEY and SVGAGI. The CDR3 has 12 residues. The V segment lost 0 bases and the J segment 13 bases; nucleotides outside the gene matches: 3. The CDR3 loop reads CASSYSGTTQFF. CDR3 nucleotide sequence: TGTGCCAGCAGTTACTCCGGGACTACCCAGTTCTTC.

This clone was picked up a small number of times. This chain uses TRBV9 with TRBJ2-2; 9 bases are shared with TRBD2. V was clipped by 0 bases and J by 6 bases; unmatched bases: 6. The CDR3 is made up of 16 amino acids. Germline V gene sequence: CDR1 SGDLS, CDR2 YYNGEE. CDR3 sequence (DNA): TGTGCCAGCAGCGTAGTCGCGGGAGGGCCCGCCGGGGAGCTGTTTTTT. This encodes CASSVVAGGPAGELFF.

The V gene is TRBV7-3, the J gene TRBJ1-2, with 7 bases identical to TRBD1. The CDR3 runs to 15 residues. V dropped 5 bases and J dropped 9; count of bases not matched to a gene: 15. CDR1 is SGHTA, CDR2 FQGTGA, per germline. The CDR3 sequence: CASSPPGGTSSSYTF. As DNA, the CDR3 is TGTGCCAGCAGCCCCCCAGGGGGAACATCTTCTAGCTACACCTTC. The whole variable domain, filled in from reference TRBV7-3 and TRBJ1-2, reads GAGVSQTPSNKVTEKGKYVELRCDPISGHTALYWYRQSLGQGPEFLIYFQGTGAADDSGLPNDRFFAVRPEGSVSTLKIQRTERGDSAVYLCASSPPGGTSSSYTFGSGTRLTVV.

The V gene is TRBV7-2, the J gene TRBJ2-7; 8 positions match TRBD1. In germline, CDR1 is SGHTA, CDR2 FQGNSA. Trimming at V came to 5 bases and at J to 4 bases, leaving 10 bases not matched to a gene. The CDR3 is made up of 15 amino acids. The CDR3 sequence is CASSLDRGGRYEQYF. In nucleotides, the CDR3 is TGTGCCAGCAGCCTCGACAGGGGTGGGCGGTACGAGCAGTACTTC.

The J gene is TRBJ2-7, the V gene TRBV4-3, with D tentatively TRBD1 (5 bases). V was pared by 4 bases and J by 3 bases, with 13 bases between. The V gene's germline CDR1 is LGHNA and CDR2 YSLEER. The CDR3 sequence is 14 residues long. The CDR3 spells CASSLQGRFYEQYF. The CDR3 coding sequence is TGCGCCAGCAGCCTCCAGGGCAGATTCTACGAGCAGTACTTC.

The chain recombines TRBV6-5 with TRBJ1-5, with D perhaps matching TRBD1 (6 bases). V lost 0 bases and J 9 bases, leaving 18 bases between the germline ends. The germline V gene encodes CDR1 MNHEY and CDR2 SVGAGI. This CDR3 has 16 residues. The CDR3 nucleotides are TGTGCCAGCAGTTACTCGGGCAGAGGGGGGGATGCGCCCCAGCATTTT. It specifies CASSYSGRGGDAPQHF.

The J gene is TRBJ2-3, the V gene TRBV11-3, with 10 bases lining up with TRBD2. V lost 5 bases, J lost 2 bases, and 4 bases stayed unmatched. Germline V gene data show CDR1 as SGHNT and CDR2 as YENEEA. The CDR3 runs 15 residues. CDR3 nucleotide sequence: TGTGCCAGCAGCCTAACTAGCGGGGTCACAGATACGCAGTATTTT. It encodes CASSLTSGVTDTQYF.

The V and J genes are TRBV5-4 and TRBJ2-4; no definite D call. Germline CDR1 is SGHNT and CDR2 is YYREEE (reference sequence). The CDR3 runs 14 residues. The V gene lost 0 bases and the J gene lost 8 bases, with 12 bases spanning the gap. The CDR3 region has the DNA TGTGCCAGCAGCTTGGACGACATATTTGACATTCAGTACTTC. This translates into CASSLDDIFDIQYF. The complete variable domain, with remaining parts taken from reference TRBV5-4 and TRBJ2-4, reads ETGVTQSPTHLIKTRGQQVTLRCSSQSGHNTVSWYQQALGQGPQFIFQYYREEENGRGNFPPRFSGLQFPNYSSELNVNALELDDSALYLCASSLDDIFDIQYFGAGTRLSVL.

The J gene is TRBJ1-4, the V gene TRBV19; no definite D call. Deletions cut 5 bases from V and 11 bases from J, with 15 bases between. Germline CDR1 reads LNHDA; CDR2 reads SQIVND (reference sequence). The CDR3 contains 13 residues. The CDR3 spells CASSGSFLTKLFF. The CDR3 DNA reads TGTGCCAGTAGTGGTTCCTTCCTTACTAAACTGTTTTTT. The whole variable domain, remainder taken from reference TRBV19 and TRBJ1-4, is DGGITQSPKYLFRKEGQNVTLSCEQNLNHDAMYWYRQDPGQGLRLIYYSQIVNDFQKGDIAEGYSVSREKKESFPLTVTSAQKNPTAFYLCASSGSFLTKLFFGSGTQLSVL.

This clone showed up just once. The V call is TRBV11-3, the J call TRBJ2-3; TRBD1 might be the D (6 bases). Trimming removed 4 bases from V and 2 bases from J, with 13 bases in between. CDR1 is SGHNT and CDR2 is YENEEA in the germline V gene. The CDR3 has 15 amino acids. CDR3 amino acids: CASSSVQGNTDTQYF. In DNA form, the CDR3 reads TGTGCCAGCAGCTCAGTTCAGGGGAACACAGATACGCAGTATTTT.

The rearrangement uses TRBV18 and TRBJ2-1, with 9 bases fitting TRBD1. Trimming removed 3 bases from V and 6 bases from J; junction bases left unmatched: 6. CDR1 and CDR2 from the germline V gene are KGHSH and LQKENI. CDR3 length equals 15 residues. The CDR3 DNA follows: TGTGCCAGCTCACCCGGGACAGGGAGTGTCAATGAGCAGTTCTTC. Residues: CASSPGTGSVNEQFF.

This sequence joins TRBV3-1 (or the pseudogene TRBV3-2) and TRBJ1-5; tentatively, D is TRBD1 (6 bases). The V gene's germline CDR1 is LGHDT and CDR2 YNNKEL (reference sequence). Trimming took 5 bases from V and 2 from J, leaving 10 bases between them. This CDR3 has 14 amino acids. The CDR3 region has the DNA TGTGCCAGCAGCACACAGGGTGGCAATCAGCCCCAGCATTTT. Amino acid sequence: CASSTQGGNQPQHF.

The chain recombines TRBV12-3 or TRBV12-4 with TRBJ2-1; perhaps TRBD2 as D (6 bases). CDR3 length: 13 residues. Trimming stripped 5 bases from V and 13 bases from J, with 18 bases between. CDR3 nucleotide sequence: TGTGCCAGCAGTCCGAGGGGCGGGGCGGTTCAGTTCTTC. Translated: CASSPRGGAVQFF.

This clone appeared once. The chain combines TRBV10-2 with TRBJ2-7, with a weak D call TRBD2 (7 bases). Germline V lookup: CDR1 WSHSY, CDR2 SAAADI. The CDR3 loop spans 14 amino acids. Between the trimmed V and J ends, which lost 7 bases and 6 bases, there was a span of 19 bases. The CDR3 coding sequence is TGCGCCAGCAATACCTTGGGAGGGGGAGGCGAGCAGTACTTC. This translates into CASNTLGGGGEQYF.

This clone was found once. The chain couples TRBV7-2 to TRBJ1-2; D is undetermined. CDR1 and CDR2 (germline): SGHTA, FQGNSA. Between the trimmed V and J ends, which lost 5 bases and 4 bases, there was a span of 5 bases. This CDR3 has 11 amino acids. DNA of the CDR3: TGTGCCAGCAGCCTTATCTATGGCTACACCTTC. It specifies CASSLIYGYTF.

The chain combines TRBV7-3 with TRBJ2-2; TRBD2 agrees at 8 bases. This CDR3 region has 16 residues. The V and J ends lost 2 bases and 7 bases, in that order; junction bases with no gene match: 9. Germline CDR1 reads SGHTA; CDR2 reads FQGTGA. The CDR3 DNA is TGTGCCAGCAGCTTATCTTGGACTAGCTCGGGCGGGGAGCTGTTTTTT. Protein sequence: CASSLSWTSSGGELFF.

The V call is TRBV7-3, the J call TRBJ2-5; TRBD2 agrees at 7 bases. The V and J ends lost 5 bases and 5 bases, in that order; junction bases with no gene match: 11. Germline values: CDR1 SGHTA, CDR2 FQGTGA. CDR3 length: 15 residues. The CDR3 coding sequence is TGTGCCAGCAGCCCCGAGCTAGCGGCACAGGAGACCCAGTACTTC. Translation: CASSPELAAQETQYF.

The chain joins TRBV27 to TRBJ1-1, with D possibly being TRBD1 (6 bases). The CDR3 has 11 amino acids. Germline loops: CDR1 MNHEY, CDR2 SMNVEV (reference sequence). V lost 6 bases and J 7 bases, leaving 9 bases between the germline ends. In DNA, the CDR3 is TGTGCCAGCAGCGACAGGTTTGAAGCTTTCTTT. Protein product: CASSDRFEAFF.

In this sample, this clone turned up a few times. The chain combines TRBV10-3 with TRBJ2-7, with D maybe TRBD2 (7 bases). This CDR3 region has 16 residues. Deletions cut 0 bases from V and 6 bases from J, with 18 bases between. Germline V gives CDR1 ENHRY, CDR2 SYGVKD. CDR3 residues: CAISESRGLGGGEQYF. DNA for the CDR3: TGTGCCATCAGTGAGTCGCGGGGGCTCGGTGGAGGCGAGCAGTACTTC.